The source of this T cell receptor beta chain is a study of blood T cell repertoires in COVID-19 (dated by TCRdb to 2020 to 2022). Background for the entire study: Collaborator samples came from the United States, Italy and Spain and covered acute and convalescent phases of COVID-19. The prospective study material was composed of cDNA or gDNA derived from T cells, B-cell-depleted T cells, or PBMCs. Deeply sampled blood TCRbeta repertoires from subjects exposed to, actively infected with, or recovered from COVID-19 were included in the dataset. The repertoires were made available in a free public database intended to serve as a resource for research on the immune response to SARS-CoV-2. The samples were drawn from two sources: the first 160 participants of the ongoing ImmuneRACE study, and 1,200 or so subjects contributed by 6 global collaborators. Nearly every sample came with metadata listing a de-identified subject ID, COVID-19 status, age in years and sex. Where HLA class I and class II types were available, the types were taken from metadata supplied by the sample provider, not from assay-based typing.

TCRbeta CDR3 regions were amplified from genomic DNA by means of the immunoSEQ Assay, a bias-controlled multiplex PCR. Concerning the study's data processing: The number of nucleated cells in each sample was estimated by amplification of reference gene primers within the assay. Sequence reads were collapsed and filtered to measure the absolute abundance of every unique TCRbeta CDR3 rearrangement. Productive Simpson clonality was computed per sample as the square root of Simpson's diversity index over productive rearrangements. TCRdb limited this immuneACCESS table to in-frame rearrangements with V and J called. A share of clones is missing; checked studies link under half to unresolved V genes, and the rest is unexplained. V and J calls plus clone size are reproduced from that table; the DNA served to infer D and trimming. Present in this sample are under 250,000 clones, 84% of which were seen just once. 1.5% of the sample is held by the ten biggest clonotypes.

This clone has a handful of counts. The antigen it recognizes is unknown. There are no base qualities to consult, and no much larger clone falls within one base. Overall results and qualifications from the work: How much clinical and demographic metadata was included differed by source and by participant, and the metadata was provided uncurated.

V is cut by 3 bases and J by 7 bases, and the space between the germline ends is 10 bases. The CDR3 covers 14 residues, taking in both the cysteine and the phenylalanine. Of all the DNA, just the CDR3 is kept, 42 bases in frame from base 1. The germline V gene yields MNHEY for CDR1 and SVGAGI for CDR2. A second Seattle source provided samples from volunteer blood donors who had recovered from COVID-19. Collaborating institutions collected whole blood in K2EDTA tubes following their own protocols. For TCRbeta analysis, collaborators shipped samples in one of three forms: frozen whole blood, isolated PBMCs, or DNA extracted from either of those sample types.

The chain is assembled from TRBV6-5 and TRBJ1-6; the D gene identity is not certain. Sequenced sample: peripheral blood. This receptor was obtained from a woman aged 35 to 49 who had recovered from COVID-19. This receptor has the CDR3 CASSYRYENSPLHF. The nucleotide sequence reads TGTGCCAGCAGTTATCGATATGAGAATTCACCCCTCCACTTT.